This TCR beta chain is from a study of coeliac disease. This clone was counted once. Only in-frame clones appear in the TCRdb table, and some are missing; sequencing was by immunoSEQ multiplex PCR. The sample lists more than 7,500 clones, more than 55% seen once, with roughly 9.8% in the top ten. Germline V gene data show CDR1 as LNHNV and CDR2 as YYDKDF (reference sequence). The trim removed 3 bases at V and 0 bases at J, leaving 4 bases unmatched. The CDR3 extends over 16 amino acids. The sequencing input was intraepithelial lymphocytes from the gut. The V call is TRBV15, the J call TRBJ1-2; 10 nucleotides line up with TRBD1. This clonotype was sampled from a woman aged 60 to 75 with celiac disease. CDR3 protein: CATSRDRGETNYGYTF. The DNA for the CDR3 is TGTGCCACCAGCAGGGACAGGGGGGAGACTAACTATGGCTACACCTTC.